This T cell receptor beta chain derives from a study of T cells in Graves' hyperthyroidism and ophthalmopathy (dated by TCRdb to the late 2010s). Turning to the overall study: Peripheral blood was collected at initial diagnosis, before any treatment. To identify distinguishing TCR V-J signatures, a discovery cohort of 95 to 100 patients was used, comprising 43 with Graves' ophthalmopathy and roughly 60 with stable Graves' hyperthyroidism. Whether ophthalmopathy could be predicted prospectively was tested in an independent validation cohort made up of 18 to 20 hyperthyroidism patients plus 17 patients who later progressed to ophthalmopathy. The 75 to 100 discovery patients were divided at random into training and test sets in a 7:3 ratio. Thyroid tissue and blood T-cell repertoires from about six Graves' hyperthyroidism patients were also compared in the study. After blood sampling, hyperthyroidism patients were treated with methimazole at a starting dose of 30 mg daily, and ophthalmopathy patients were treated with high-dose intravenous methylprednisolone. The paper describes TCR Vbeta CDR3 sequencing of more than 120 peripheral blood samples, made up of roughly 45 ophthalmopathy patients, 70 to 75 hyperthyroidism patients and 17 progressor patients.

Amplification of TCR beta CDR3 regions was carried out from RNA transcripts. For the first round of RT-PCR on the TCR CDR3, the HTBI primer set was used together with the Qiagen OneStep RT-PCR kit. Libraries were constructed in a second round of multiplex PCR, after which size selection and purification were performed. Libraries were sequenced paired-end with 100 bp reads on an Illumina HiSeq2000. Per the source publication's procedure: SOAPnuke was used to process the raw data, throwing out any read that contained adapters or uncalled bases, had a mean Phred below 15, or lacked an exact constant-primer or identifier match. High-quality paired reads were merged with COPE v1.2.5, and unique nucleotide sequences were defined as clonotypes. Clonotypes were aligned to IMGT TRBV, TRBD and TRBJ reference segments using MiTCR v1.1. Analysis was restricted to V-J combinations with a frequency above 0.0001, which covered roughly 99% of repertoires. A TCS score was defined as the ratio between F50 (clonal expansion) and ExV (chaos), using BLOSUM62-based TCRdist between CDR3 peptides within each V-J. Welch's t-statistics and random forest reduced roughly 500 V-J features to roughly 13, which were used in a naive Bayes classifier (R e1071). TCRdb applied fastp at Q25 and MiXCR to the public reads, then kept only in-frame beta chains. Entries are consolidated by CDR3 protein sequence, retaining the most common genes and DNA. For this entry, the V and J calls and clone size follow TCRdb and not the study's own pipeline. Present in this sample are 500,000 or so distinct CDR3 sequences, approximately 17% of which were seen just once. The ten largest clones capture approximately 16% of the sample.

Summary of the overall study and its limitations: Most expanded thyroid clonotypes (frequency above 0.001) were also found in blood, which suggests that blood repertoires may mirror thyroid immune responses. A 13 V-J signature model separated ophthalmopathy from stable hyperthyroidism, with nearly 90% sensitivity and just under 84% specificity in cross-validation and 80%/75% in testing. Sample size was not statistically predetermined, and investigators were not blinded to group allocation. In validation, the model predicted progression to ophthalmopathy a median of around 6.5 months before onset, with about 67% sensitivity and about 72% specificity.

The CDR3 covers 14 residues, taking in both the cysteine and the phenylalanine. Only the CDR3 portion is preserved as DNA: 42 bases, with reading frame beginning at the first base. Via the germline V gene (reference sequence), CDR1 is SGHAT and CDR2 FQDESV. V is cut by 2 bases and J by 2 bases, and the space between the germline ends is 8 bases. A remark on this clonotype: No cognate antigen has been identified for it. Since a much larger clone is just one base distant, this may be a read error.

In the ophthalmopathy patients, disease was moderately to severely active, with a Clinical Activity Score of 3 or more, a NOSPECS grade of 4 or more, and a duration of less than 3 months. Any patient with an uncontrolled infection, another autoimmune disease, pregnancy or lactation was excluded. Diagnoses were based on clinical symptoms, serum thyroxine and TRAb, thyroid ultrasound and orbital computed tomography. PBMCs were separated from 7.5 to 10 ml of fresh peripheral blood using Ficoll-Paque density gradient centrifugation. Total RNA was extracted using Trizol reagent, and RNA quality was assessed on an Agilent 2100 Bioanalyzer.

This TCR came from a young woman with Graves' ophthalmopathy. The rearranged segments are TRBV11-1 and TRBJ2-3; the D gene lacks a confident call. Sequenced material: blood. The CDR3 here reads CASSLRHDTDTQYF. The nucleotide sequence reads as follows: TGTGCCAGCAGCTTAAGACACGACACAGATACGCAGTATTTT.